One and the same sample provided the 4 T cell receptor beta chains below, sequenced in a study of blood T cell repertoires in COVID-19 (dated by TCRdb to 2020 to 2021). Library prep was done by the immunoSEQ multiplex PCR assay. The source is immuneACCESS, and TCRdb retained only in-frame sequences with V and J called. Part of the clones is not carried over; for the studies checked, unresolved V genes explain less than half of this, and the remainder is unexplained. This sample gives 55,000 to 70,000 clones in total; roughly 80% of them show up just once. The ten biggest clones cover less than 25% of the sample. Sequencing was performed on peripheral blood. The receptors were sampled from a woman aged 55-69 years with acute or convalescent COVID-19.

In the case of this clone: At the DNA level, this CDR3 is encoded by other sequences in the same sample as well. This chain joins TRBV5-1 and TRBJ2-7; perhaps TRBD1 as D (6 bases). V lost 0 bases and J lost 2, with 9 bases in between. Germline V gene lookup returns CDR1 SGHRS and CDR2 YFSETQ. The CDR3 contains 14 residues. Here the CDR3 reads CASSLDGQTYEQYF. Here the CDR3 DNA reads TGCGCCAGCAGCTTGGACGGACAGACCTACGAGCAGTACTTC.

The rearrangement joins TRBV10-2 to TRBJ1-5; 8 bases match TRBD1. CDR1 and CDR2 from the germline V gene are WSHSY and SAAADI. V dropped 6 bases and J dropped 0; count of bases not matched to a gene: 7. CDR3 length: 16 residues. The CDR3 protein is CASSATGGRSNQPQHF. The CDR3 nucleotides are TGCGCCAGCAGCGCCACAGGGGGACGTAGCAATCAGCCCCAGCATTTT.

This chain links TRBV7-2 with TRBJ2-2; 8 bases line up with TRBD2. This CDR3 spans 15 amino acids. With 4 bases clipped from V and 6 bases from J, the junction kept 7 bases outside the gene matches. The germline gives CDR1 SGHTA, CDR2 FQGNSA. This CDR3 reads CASSSMGGGPGELFF. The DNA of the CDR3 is TGTGCCAGCAGCTCAATGGGCGGGGGGCCCGGGGAGCTGTTTTTT. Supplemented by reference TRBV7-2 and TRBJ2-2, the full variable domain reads GAGVSQSPSNKVTEKGKDVELRCDPISGHTALYWYRQSLGQGLEFLIYFQGNSAPDKSGLPSDRFSAERTGGSVSTLTIQRTQQEDSAVYLCASSSMGGGPGELFFGEGSRLTVL.

The CDR3: CASGPSGGPREQYF. The DNA for the CDR3 is TGTGCTAGTGGTCCCTCGGGGGGGCCGAGGGAGCAGTACTTC. The V and J genes are TRBV12-5 and TRBJ2-7; 8 bases align to TRBD2. Germline V gene lookup returns CDR1 LGHNT and CDR2 FRNRAP. This CDR3 spans 14 amino acids. V shed 5 bases, J shed 7 bases, and the junction held 10 bases outside the gene matches.